This passage covers 18 T cell receptor beta chains from one sample sequenced in a study of blood T cell repertoires in COVID-19 (dated by TCRdb to the early 2020s). The protocol used for the library was the immunoSEQ multiplex PCR assay. This is the immuneACCESS table as TCRdb keeps it, with only in-frame sequences that have V and J called. A part of the clones is gone; compared with another copy, unresolved V genes explain less than half, and the rest is unexplained. The sample table contains 200,000 to 250,000 clones; only one count was recorded for over 90% of them. In total, the top ten clones hold about 0.79% of the sample. Sequenced input: peripheral blood. The receptor source for this set is a man between 25 and 39 years old with COVID-19, enrolled during active disease.

CDR3 bases: TGTGCCAGTAGTATCACAGAAATAACTGAAGCTTTCTTT. Protein sequence: CASSITEITEAFF. V gene TRBV19 combines with J gene TRBJ1-1; no reliable D call. V lost 3 bases and J lost 5, with 10 bases in between. This CDR3 is built from 13 residues. CDR1 and CDR2 (germline): LNHDA, SQIVND (reference sequence). Full variable domain (outside the CDR3, taken from reference TRBV19 and TRBJ1-1): DGGITQSPKYLFRKEGQNVTLSCEQNLNHDAMYWYRQDPGQGLRLIYYSQIVNDFQKGDIAEGYSVSREKKESFPLTVTSAQKNPTAFYLCASSITEITEAFFGQGTRLTVV.

This clone was observed a few times. As DNA, the CDR3 is TGTGCCAGTACCAGAGATCACAGGGCTGAGCAGTTCTTC. Translated, it gives CASTRDHRAEQFF. This chain joins TRBV19 and TRBJ2-1; tentatively, D is TRBD1 (6 bases). Deletions cut 7 bases from V and 9 bases from J, with 16 bases between. Germline CDR1 LNHDA, CDR2 SQIVND (reference sequence). This CDR3 contains 13 residues.

The chain employs TRBV5-1 and TRBJ2-7, with 7 bases lining up with TRBD1. The CDR3 extends over 16 amino acids. CDR1 is SGHRS, CDR2 YFSETQ, per germline. J lost 0 bases, V lost 4 bases, and 10 bases had no gene match. CDR3 nucleotides: TGCGCCAGCAGCGGAGCTCAGACAGGGAACTCCTACGAGCAGTACTTC. As protein: CASSGAQTGNSYEQYF.

This clone has only one observation. CDR3 DNA sequence: TGTGCCAGCAGTTACTCCCATAAAGCTAGCTACGAGCAGTACTTC. Residues: CASSYSHKASYEQYF. The genes are TRBV6-5 and TRBJ2-7, with D unresolved. This CDR3 is built from 15 residues. Germline CDR1 MNHEY, CDR2 SVGAGI. V was clipped by 0 bases and J by 3 bases, with 12 bases between them.

This clone was observed a single time. The chain joins TRBV7-3 to TRBJ1-1; possible D gene TRBD1, 6 bases. CDR3 length equals 14 residues. V shed 2 bases and J shed 4 bases, with 11 bases lying between them. CDR1 is SGHTA and CDR2 is FQGTGA in the germline V gene. The CDR3 is CASSLSGRGTEAFF. The CDR3 coding sequence is TGTGCCAGCAGCTTATCGGGCAGGGGCACTGAAGCTTTCTTT.

Points on this clone: The sample contains more than one DNA sequence encoding this CDR3. The chain joins TRBV6-5 to TRBJ1-1; D unresolved. Deletions cut 2 bases from V and 1 base from J, with 5 bases between. The CDR3 contains 13 residues. Germline CDR1 is MNHEY and CDR2 is SVGAGI. The CDR3 region has the DNA TGTGCCAGCAGTTACCGGGGGAACACTGAAGCTTTCTTT. It translates to CASSYRGNTEAFF.

This chain uses TRBV11-2 with TRBJ2-3; D is unclear. This CDR3 is built from 11 residues. Trimming took 3 bases from V and 4 from J, leaving 2 bases between them. Per the germline V gene, CDR1 is SGHAT and CDR2 is FQNNGV. Written as DNA, the CDR3 is TGTGCCAGCAGCTTCGCAGATACGCAGTATTTT. As protein: CASSFADTQYF.

V and J are TRBV6-5 and TRBJ2-1; weak D call: TRBD2 (6 bases). This CDR3 region has 15 residues. CDR1 is MNHEY, CDR2 SVGAGI, per germline. With 4 bases removed from V and 7 bases from J, the gap between germline ends came to 17 bases. The CDR3 bases are TGTGCCAGCAGTTTAGTAGGACTACAAGGAAATGAGCAGTTCTTC. Translated, it gives CASSLVGLQGNEQFF.

The chain carries TRBV6-6 and TRBJ2-3; 9 bases are shared with TRBD2. The ends lost 2 bases at V and 1 base at J; junction bases unmatched: 1. The CDR3 length is 15 residues. Germline loops: CDR1 MNHNY, CDR2 SVGAGI (reference sequence). The CDR3 nucleotides are TGTGCCAGCAGTTACCCTAGCGGGGGCACAGATACGCAGTATTTT. Protein sequence: CASSYPSGGTDTQYF.

V gene TRBV5-1 combines with J gene TRBJ2-2; D uncertain. The CDR3 sequence is 16 residues long. The V gene's germline CDR1 is SGHRS and CDR2 YFSETQ. V shed 4 bases and J shed 0 bases, with 13 bases lying between them. The CDR3 loop reads CASSLLVTANTGELFF. CDR3 nucleotides: TGCGCCAGCAGCCTCCTGGTCACGGCGAACACCGGGGAGCTGTTTTTT.

The genes are TRBV18 and TRBJ2-2; TRBD1 matches at 8 bases. Germline CDR1 is KGHSH and CDR2 is LQKENI. J was trimmed by 4 bases and V by 4 bases; bases with no gene match: 14. The CDR3 sequence is 18 residues long. The CDR3 sequence: CASSLIEATDRATGELFF. The CDR3 region has the DNA TGTGCCAGCTCACTAATAGAGGCTACGGACAGGGCCACCGGGGAGCTGTTTTTT.

The chain links TRBV4-1 to TRBJ2-2, with 7 bases lining up with TRBD2. Trimming took 1 base from V and 4 from J; bases not matched to a gene: 6. Per the germline V gene, CDR1 is MGHRA and CDR2 is YSYEKL. This CDR3 comprises 16 residues. CDR3 region: CASSQGWGGGTGELFF. In DNA form, the CDR3 reads TGCGCCAGCAGCCAAGGCTGGGGGGGTGGCACCGGGGAGCTGTTTTTT.

The CDR3 loop is CAWSHRGLSSDTIYF. For the CDR3, the DNA is TGTGCCTGGAGTCACAGGGGGTTAAGTTCGGACACCATATATTTT. The chain is built from TRBV30 and TRBJ1-3; 8 nucleotides match TRBD1. The CDR3 loop spans 15 amino acids. Germline trimming cut 2 bases from V and 8 bases from J; bases unmatched to any gene: 11. Germline assignment: CDR1 GTSNPN and CDR2 SVGIG (reference sequence).

The gene calls are TRBV3-1 (or the pseudogene TRBV3-2) and TRBJ2-5; 7 bases map to TRBD1. The CDR3 spans 16 residues. The germline V gene has CDR1 LGHDT and CDR2 YNNKEL (reference sequence). V lost 4 bases, J lost 5 bases, and 13 bases stayed unmatched. CDR3 DNA sequence: TGTGCCAGCAGCCCCCCCCGGACGGCCAGGGGGGAGACCCAGTACTTC. As protein: CASSPPRTARGETQYF.

The chain recombines TRBV7-7 with TRBJ2-1; the match to TRBD2 covers 8 bases. CDR3 length: 16 residues. Germline V gives CDR1 SSHAT, CDR2 FNYEAQ (reference sequence). V lost 4 bases, J lost 2 bases, and 7 bases stayed unmatched. The CDR3 spells CASSSLGAGAYNEQFF. The CDR3 DNA follows: TGTGCCAGCAGCTCCCTTGGAGCGGGGGCCTACAATGAGCAGTTCTTC.

V is TRBV5-1 and J is TRBJ2-1, with D possibly TRBD2 on 8 matching bases. Germline V gives CDR1 SGHRS, CDR2 YFSETQ. V lost 4 bases and J 8 bases, leaving 16 bases between the germline ends. This CDR3 is built from 14 residues. CDR3 DNA: TGCGCCAGCAGCCCGGGGGGGACAGCTCATGAGCAGTTCTTC. Amino acids: CASSPGGTAHEQFF.

The chain couples TRBV7-9 to TRBJ1-5; a possible D gene is TRBD1 (6 bases). This CDR3 contains 16 residues. Trimming took 5 bases from V and 0 from J, leaving 14 bases between them. Looked up from germline, CDR1 is SEHNR and CDR2 is FQNEAQ (reference sequence). CDR3 in DNA: TGTGCCAGCAGCCCCGGGGTGGGGGCTAGCAATCAGCCCCAGCATTTT. Protein product: CASSPGVGASNQPQHF.

This chain uses TRBV5-1 with TRBJ2-3, with TRBD2 matching 10 bases. Trimming removed 1 base from V and 4 bases from J; junction bases left unmatched: 3. The CDR3 consists of 15 residues. In germline, CDR1 is SGHRS, CDR2 YFSETQ. CDR3 sequence reads: CASSLLAGVADTQYF. DNA for the CDR3: TGCGCCAGCAGCTTGCTAGCGGGGGTCGCAGATACGCAGTATTTT.